This TCR beta chain was recovered during a study of blood T cells in healthy people across ages. Findings of the study overall: Older age went with lower TCR beta diversity per million T cells, in a roughly linear way. In long-lived donors, naive CD4+ cell counts and diversity exceeded those of aged donors.

It was with a sample-barcoded 5' primer and a J-beta primer mix that a second PCR of roughly 7 to 12 cycles was run. TCRdb analysed the 5' RACE reads with MiXCR anew, one entry per CDR3 protein. This table holds more than 700,000 distinct CDR3 sequences, about 47% found once. Investigators took around 10 milliliters of peripheral blood from every donor. A word on this clonotype: Its antigen remains unidentified.

This CDR3 has 14 residues. Germline CDR1 is SEHNR and CDR2 is FQNEAQ (reference sequence). The trim removed 1 base at V and 6 bases at J, leaving 4 bases unmatched. This chain uses TRBV7-9 with TRBJ2-7; TRBD2 agrees at 9 bases. The sequence was collected from a man aged 80 or over in good health. Sample: blood. This CDR3 is CASSLGGLAIEQYF. The CDR3 DNA sequence: TGTGCCAGCAGCTTAGGGGGACTAGCTATCGAGCAGTACTTC.